The present TCR beta chain was sequenced within a study of CD8 T cells in Susac syndrome. Study-level results: Individuals included in the TCR sequencing and HLA analysis were acknowledged by the study to be relatively few in number.

Treatment-naive patients with stable or active relapsing-remitting disease were the multiple sclerosis controls. It was negative isolation that provided the CD8+ and CD4+ T cells, whereas TEMRA cells were enriched by FACS. Per the germline V gene, CDR1 is MDHEN and CDR2 is SYDVKM. The junction had 7 bases not matched to a gene; V was cut back by 5 bases and J by 8 bases. The CDR3 sequence is 14 residues long. Reverse transcription of 0.5 to 1 ug RNA used random hexamers. TCRdb used MiXCR to reprocess the immunoSEQ multiplex PCR reads, holding one entry per CDR3 protein. The sample yields around 150,000 distinct CDR3 sequences, approximately 95% seen once. On this clonotype itself: Antigen specificity is unknown.

This receptor was obtained from a human donor with multiple sclerosis. Sequenced: CD4+ T cells from PBMCs. The rearrangement joins TRBV28 to TRBJ2-1; 9 bases fit TRBD2. CDR3 in amino acids: CASSLQGTSHEQFF. The CDR3 bases are TGTGCCAGCAGTCTACAAGGGACTAGCCATGAGCAGTTCTTC.